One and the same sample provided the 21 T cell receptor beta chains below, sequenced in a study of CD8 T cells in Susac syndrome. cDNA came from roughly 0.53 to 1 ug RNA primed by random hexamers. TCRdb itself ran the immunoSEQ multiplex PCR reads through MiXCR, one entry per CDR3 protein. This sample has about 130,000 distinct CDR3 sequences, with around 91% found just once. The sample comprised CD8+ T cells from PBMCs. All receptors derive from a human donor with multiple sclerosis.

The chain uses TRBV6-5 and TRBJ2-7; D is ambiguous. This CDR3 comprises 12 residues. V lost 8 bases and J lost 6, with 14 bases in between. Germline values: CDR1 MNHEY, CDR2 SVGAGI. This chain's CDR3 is CASERGPGEQYF. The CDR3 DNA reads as TGTGCCAGCGAAAGAGGTCCGGGCGAGCAGTACTTC.

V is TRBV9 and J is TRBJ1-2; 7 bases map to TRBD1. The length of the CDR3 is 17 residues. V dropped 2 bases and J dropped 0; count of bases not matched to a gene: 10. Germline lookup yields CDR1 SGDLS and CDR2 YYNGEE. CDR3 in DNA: TGTGCCAGCAGCGTCCCCGGGACAGCCCTTGCTAACTATGGCTACACCTTC. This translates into CASSVPGTALANYGYTF.

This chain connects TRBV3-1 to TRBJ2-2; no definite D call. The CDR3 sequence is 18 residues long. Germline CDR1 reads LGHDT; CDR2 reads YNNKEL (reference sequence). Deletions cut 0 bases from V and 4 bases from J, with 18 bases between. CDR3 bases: TGTGCCAGCAGCCAAGATCCCCTCTTACGTGGCGGCACCGGGGAGCTGTTTTTT. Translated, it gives CASSQDPLLRGGTGELFF.

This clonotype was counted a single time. The CDR3 DNA sequence: TGCGCCAGCAGCCAGGGCTCCGGGACAGGGCCCTACGAGCAGTACTTC. Its translation is CASSQGSGTGPYEQYF. This chain joins TRBV4-1 and TRBJ2-7, with 9 bases aligning to TRBD1. The CDR3 contains 16 residues. Germline lookup yields CDR1 MGHRA and CDR2 YSYEKL. The V and J ends lost 3 bases and 2 bases, in that order; junction bases with no gene match: 8.

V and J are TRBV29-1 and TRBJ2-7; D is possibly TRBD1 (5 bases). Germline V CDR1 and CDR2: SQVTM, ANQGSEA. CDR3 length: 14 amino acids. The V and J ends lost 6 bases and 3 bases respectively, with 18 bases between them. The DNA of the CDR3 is TGCAGCGTAGGGGCCCGAGACAGACTCTACGAGCAGTACTTC. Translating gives CSVGARDRLYEQYF.

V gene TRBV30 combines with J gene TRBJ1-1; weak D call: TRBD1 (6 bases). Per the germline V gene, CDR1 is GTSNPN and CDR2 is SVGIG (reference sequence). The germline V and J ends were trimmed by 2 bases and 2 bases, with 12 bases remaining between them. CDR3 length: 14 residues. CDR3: CAWSQQGANTEAFF. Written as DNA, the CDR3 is TGTGCCTGGAGTCAACAGGGAGCCAACACTGAAGCTTTCTTT.

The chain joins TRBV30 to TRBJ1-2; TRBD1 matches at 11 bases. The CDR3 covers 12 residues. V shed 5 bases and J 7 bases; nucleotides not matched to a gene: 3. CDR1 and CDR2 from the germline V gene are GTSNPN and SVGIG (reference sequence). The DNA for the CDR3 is TGTGCCTGGGGACAGGGGGCTCCTGGCTACACCTTC. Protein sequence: CAWGQGAPGYTF.

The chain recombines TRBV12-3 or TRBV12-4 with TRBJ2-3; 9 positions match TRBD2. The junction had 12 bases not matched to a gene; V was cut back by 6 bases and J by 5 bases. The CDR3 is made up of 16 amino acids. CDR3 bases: TGTGCCAGCAGCACCGCGACTAGCGGAAACCTAGATACGCAGTATTTT. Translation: CASSTATSGNLDTQYF.

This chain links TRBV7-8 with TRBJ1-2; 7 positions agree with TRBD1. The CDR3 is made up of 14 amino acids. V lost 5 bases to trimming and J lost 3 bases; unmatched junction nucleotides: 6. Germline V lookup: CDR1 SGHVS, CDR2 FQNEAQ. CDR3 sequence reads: CASSTLQGYYGYTF. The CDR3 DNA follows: TGTGCCAGCAGCACACTACAGGGGTACTATGGCTACACCTTC.

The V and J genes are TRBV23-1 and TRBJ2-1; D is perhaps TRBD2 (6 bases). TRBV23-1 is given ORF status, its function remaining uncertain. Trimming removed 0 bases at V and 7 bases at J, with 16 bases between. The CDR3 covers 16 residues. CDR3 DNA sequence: TGCGCCAGCAGTCAATCTAAGTCGGGAGATGTGAATGAGCAGTTCTTC. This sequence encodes CASSQSKSGDVNEQFF.

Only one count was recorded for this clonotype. CDR3 nucleotides: TGTGCCAGCCTCGGGACAGGGATTGAAGCTTTCTTT. This encodes CASLGTGIEAFF. This chain connects TRBV19 to TRBJ1-1, with 9 bases lining up with TRBD1. Germline values: CDR1 LNHDA, CDR2 SQIVND (reference sequence). V trimming: 9 bases; J trimming: 7 bases; junction bases outside the gene matches: 6. This CDR3 has 12 amino acids.

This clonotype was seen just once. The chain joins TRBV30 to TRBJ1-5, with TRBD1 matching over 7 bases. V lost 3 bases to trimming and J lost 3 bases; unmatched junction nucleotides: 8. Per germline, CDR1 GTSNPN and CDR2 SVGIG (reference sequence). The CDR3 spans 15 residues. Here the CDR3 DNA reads TGTGCCTGGAGCGCAGGGGGGGGGAACAATCAGCCCCAGCATTTT. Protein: CAWSAGGGNNQPQHF. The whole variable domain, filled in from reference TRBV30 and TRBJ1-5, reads SQTIHQWPATLVQPVGSPLSLECTVEGTSNPNLYWYRQAAGRGLQLLFYSVGIGQISSEVPQNLSASRPQDRQFILSSKKLLLSDSGFYLCAWSAGGGNNQPQHFGDGTRLSIL.

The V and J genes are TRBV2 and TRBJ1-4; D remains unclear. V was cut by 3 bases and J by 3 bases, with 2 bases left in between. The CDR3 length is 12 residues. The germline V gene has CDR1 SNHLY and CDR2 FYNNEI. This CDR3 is CASSESNEKLFF. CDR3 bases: TGTGCCAGCAGTGAGTCTAATGAAAAACTGTTTTTT.

The CDR3 loop is CASVPVRPGQGFIAGELFF. CDR3 DNA sequence: TGTGCCAGTGTCCCTGTGAGACCGGGACAGGGTTTTATCGCCGGGGAGCTGTTTTTT. The V gene is TRBV19, the J gene TRBJ2-2; 9 bases agree with TRBD1. Per germline, CDR1 LNHDA and CDR2 SQIVND (reference sequence). This CDR3 is 19 amino acids long. V lost 8 bases to trimming and J lost 6 bases; unmatched junction nucleotides: 22.

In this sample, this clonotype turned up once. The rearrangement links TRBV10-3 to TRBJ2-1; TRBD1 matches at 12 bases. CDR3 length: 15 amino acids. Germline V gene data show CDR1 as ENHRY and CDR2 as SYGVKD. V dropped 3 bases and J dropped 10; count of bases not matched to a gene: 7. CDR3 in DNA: TGTGCCATCAGTGAACCCGGGACAGGGGGCCGAGAGCAGTTCTTC. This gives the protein CAISEPGTGGREQFF.

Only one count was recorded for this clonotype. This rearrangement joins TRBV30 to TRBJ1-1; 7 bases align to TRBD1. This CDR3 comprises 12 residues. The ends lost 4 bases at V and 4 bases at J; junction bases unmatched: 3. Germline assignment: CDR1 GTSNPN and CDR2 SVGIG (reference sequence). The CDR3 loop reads CAWTTGFTEAFF. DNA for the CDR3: TGTGCCTGGACGACAGGGTTCACTGAAGCTTTCTTT.

Written as DNA, the CDR3 is TGCAGCGTTGGGGTCGGCTCCCGCAAAGGCTACACCTTC. Translating gives CSVGVGSRKGYTF. The chain recombines TRBV29-1 with TRBJ1-2, with D uncertain. The CDR3 contains 13 residues. Germline V CDR1 and CDR2: SQVTM, ANQGSEA. Between the trimmed V and J ends, which lost 4 bases and 8 bases, there was a span of 17 bases.

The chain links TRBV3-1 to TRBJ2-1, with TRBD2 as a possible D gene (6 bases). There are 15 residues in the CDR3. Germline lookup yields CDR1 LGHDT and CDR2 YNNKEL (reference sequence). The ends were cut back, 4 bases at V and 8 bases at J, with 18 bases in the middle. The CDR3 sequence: CASSPRELASDEQFF. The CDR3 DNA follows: TGTGCCAGCAGCCCACGTGAGCTAGCGAGCGATGAGCAGTTCTTC.

This chain's CDR3 is CASRDYGGETQYF. The DNA of the CDR3 is TGTGCCAGCAGAGACTACGGGGGCGAGACCCAGTACTTC. The rearrangement joins TRBV3-1 to TRBJ2-5, with D perhaps assigned TRBD1 or TRBD2 (6 bases each). This CDR3 region has 13 residues. Per germline, CDR1 LGHDT and CDR2 YNNKEL (reference sequence). The ends were cut back, 6 bases at V and 5 bases at J, with 13 bases in the middle.

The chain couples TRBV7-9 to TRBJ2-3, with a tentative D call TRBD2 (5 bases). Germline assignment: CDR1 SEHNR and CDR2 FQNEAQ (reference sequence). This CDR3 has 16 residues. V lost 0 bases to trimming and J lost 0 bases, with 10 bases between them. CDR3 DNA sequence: TGTGCCAGCAGCTTAGCTAGCGCGACTAGCACAGATACGCAGTATTTT. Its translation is CASSLASATSTDTQYF.

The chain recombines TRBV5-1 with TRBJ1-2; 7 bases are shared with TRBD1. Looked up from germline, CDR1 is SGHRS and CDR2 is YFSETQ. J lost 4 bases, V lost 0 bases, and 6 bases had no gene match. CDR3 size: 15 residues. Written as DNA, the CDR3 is TGCGCCAGCAGCTTGGTGGCAGGGGGGACCTATGGCTACACCTTC. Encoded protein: CASSLVAGGTYGYTF. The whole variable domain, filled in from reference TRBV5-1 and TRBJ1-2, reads KAGVTQTPRYLIKTRGQQVTLSCSPISGHRSVSWYQQTPGQGLQFLFEYFSETQRNKGNFPGRFSGRQFSNSRSEMNVSTLELGDSALYLCASSLVAGGTYGYTFGSGTRLTVV.